Below are 5 T cell receptor beta chains sequenced from a single sample in a study of technical replicates of blood from several donors. Profiling relied on immunoSEQ multiplex PCR, and the TCRdb table lists in-frame clones only, not all of them. The sample yields nearly 90,000 clones, over 90% seen once. Sample: T cells isolated from PBMCs. The receptors stem from a human donor in good health.

This sequence joins TRBV5-6 and TRBJ1-1, with D possibly TRBD1 on 5 matching bases. The CDR3 has 18 residues. V was pared by 0 bases and J by 4 bases, with 22 bases between. Germline V CDR1 and CDR2: SGHDT, YYEEEE. CDR3 nucleotides: TGTGCCAGCAGCTTGGGTTTGCGAGAAATCAGGGTAGTCACTGAAGCTTTCTTT. Translation gives CASSLGLREIRVVTEAFF.

This chain connects TRBV5-1 to TRBJ2-7; D possibly corresponds to TRBD1 (5 bases). Trimming took 4 bases from V and 4 from J, leaving 9 bases between them. Per germline, CDR1 SGHRS and CDR2 YFSETQ. The CDR3 has 12 amino acids. CDR3 DNA sequence: TGCGCCAGCAGCCGGACACGTTACGAGCAGTACTTC. Residues: CASSRTRYEQYF.

In DNA, the CDR3 is TGCAGCGTTGAAGAGGGGGCATCGGACACTGAAGCTTTCTTT. Its protein is CSVEEGASDTEAFF. The chain uses TRBV29-1 and TRBJ1-1; TRBD1 is a possible D gene (6 bases). The V gene's germline CDR1 is SQVTM and CDR2 ANQGSEA. The CDR3 has 14 amino acids. The ends were cut back, 0 bases at V and 3 bases at J, with 11 bases in the middle.

The chain recombines TRBV7-6 with TRBJ1-5, with 9 bases aligning to TRBD1. Germline trimming cut 3 bases from V and 9 bases from J; bases unmatched to any gene: 9. The CDR3 runs 15 residues. Germline V gene data show CDR1 as SGHVS and CDR2 as FNYEAQ. CDR3 region: CASSFGTGRMAPQHF. CDR3 bases: TGTGCCAGCAGCTTTGGGACAGGGAGAATGGCGCCCCAGCATTTT.

V is TRBV19 and J is TRBJ2-7; no reliable D call. The CDR3 contains 16 residues. Trimming took off 5 bases at V and 2 bases at J, with 19 bases between the two ends. The germline gives CDR1 LNHDA, CDR2 SQIVND (reference sequence). CDR3 sequence (DNA): TGTGCCAGTAGTCCAAGACCGAGGCACAATGCCTACGAGCAGTACTTC. This encodes CASSPRPRHNAYEQYF.